Shown below are 20 T cell receptor beta chains from a single sample sequenced in a study of blood T cell repertoires in COVID-19. Method: immunoSEQ multiplex PCR; TCRdb's copy keeps in-frame clones and lacks some. Among 150,000 to 200,000 clones listed, roughly nine tenths were seen once. The specimen was peripheral blood. Receptor source: a man aged 55 to 70 with acute or convalescent COVID-19.

This chain links TRBV24-1 with TRBJ2-2; TRBD2 is a possible D gene (7 bases). CDR3 length equals 15 residues. Germline V lookup: CDR1 KGHDR, CDR2 SFDVKD. V lost 1 base to trimming and J lost 4 bases, with 9 bases between them. The CDR3 protein is CATSDFRGATGELFF. CDR3 nucleotides: TGTGCCACCAGTGATTTTCGGGGGGCCACCGGGGAGCTGTTTTTT.

The chain is built from TRBV9 and TRBJ2-1; 12 nucleotides align to TRBD2. CDR3 length: 15 residues. Looked up from germline, CDR1 is SGDLS and CDR2 is YYNGEE. The V gene end was trimmed by 4 bases and the J gene end by 5 bases; junction bases not matched to a gene: 4. In DNA form, the CDR3 reads TGTGCCAGCAGCTTCCGGACTAGCGGGGACAATGAGCAGTTCTTC. Its protein is CASSFRTSGDNEQFF.

CDR3 sequence: CASRPLAGGYTDTQYF. Written as DNA, the CDR3 is TGTGCCAGCAGACCCCTAGCGGGGGGATACACAGATACGCAGTATTTT. V gene TRBV11-2 combines with J gene TRBJ2-3, with 11 bases lining up with TRBD2. Germline V gene data show CDR1 as SGHAT and CDR2 as FQNNGV. J was trimmed by 2 bases and V by 6 bases; bases with no gene match: 7. The CDR3 sequence is 16 residues long.

This chain uses TRBV24-1 with TRBJ2-3; D possibly corresponds to TRBD2 (6 bases). The germline gives CDR1 KGHDR, CDR2 SFDVKD. V shed 5 bases and J shed 2 bases, with 10 bases lying between them. The CDR3 runs 14 residues. The CDR3 reads CATSVSSDTDTQYF. DNA for the CDR3: TGTGCCACCAGTGTCTCTAGCGACACAGATACGCAGTATTTT.

In DNA form, the CDR3 reads TGCGCCAGCAGCTTGGTAGCGGGGAACACCGGGGAGCTGTTTTTT. This sequence encodes CASSLVAGNTGELFF. The chain links TRBV5-1 to TRBJ2-2, with TRBD2 matching over 7 bases. The CDR3 loop spans 15 amino acids. The V gene end was trimmed by 0 bases and the J gene end by 1 base; junction bases not matched to a gene: 0. Germline loops: CDR1 SGHRS, CDR2 YFSETQ.

The CDR3 loop reads CASSLESRGGELFF. Here the CDR3 DNA reads TGTGCCAGCAGCTTAGAATCCAGGGGTGGGGAGCTGTTTTTT. The chain carries TRBV7-2 and TRBJ2-2; a weak D match, TRBD1 (6 bases). This CDR3 contains 14 residues. V lost 1 base, J lost 8 bases, and 11 bases lay in between. CDR1 is SGHTA, CDR2 FQGNSA, per germline.

The chain is built from TRBV7-8 and TRBJ1-6; TRBD1 might be the D (6 bases). The ends were cut back, 6 bases at V and 13 bases at J, with 13 bases in the middle. The CDR3 is made up of 12 amino acids. Germline V CDR1 and CDR2: SGHVS, FQNEAQ. The CDR3 region has the DNA TGTGCCAGCAGTAGTCATCAGGGGCCCCTCCACTTT. Translating gives CASSSHQGPLHF.

This chain connects TRBV18 to TRBJ1-4; a weak D match, TRBD1 (5 bases). V lost 2 bases and J lost 6, with 19 bases in between. Germline V gives CDR1 KGHSH, CDR2 LQKENI. There are 17 residues in the CDR3. CDR3 sequence reads: CASSPTAGPVAYEKLFF. Written as DNA, the CDR3 is TGTGCCAGCTCACCAACAGCGGGGCCCGTTGCGTATGAAAAACTGTTTTTT. The full variable domain, completed using reference TRBV18 and TRBJ1-4, is NAGVMQNPRHLVRRRGQEARLRCSPMKGHSHVYWYRQLPEEGLKFMVYLQKENIIDESGMPKERFSAEFPKEGPSILRIQQVVRGDSAAYFCASSPTAGPVAYEKLFFGSGTQLSVL.

The chain uses TRBV30 and TRBJ2-5; D perhaps matches TRBD1 (6 bases). CDR1 GTSNPN and CDR2 SVGIG come from the germline V gene (reference sequence). This CDR3 region has 17 residues. Trimming removed 2 bases at V and 7 bases at J, with 26 bases between. CDR3 amino acids: CAWSSALGTQGRVTQYF. CDR3 in DNA: TGTGCCTGGAGTTCCGCTTTAGGGACACAAGGAAGGGTGACCCAGTACTTC.

The chain combines TRBV24-1 with TRBJ1-2, with a possible D match to TRBD1 (6 bases). This CDR3 has 14 residues. Germline V gene lookup returns CDR1 KGHDR and CDR2 SFDVKD. The V gene lost 6 bases and the J gene lost 6 bases, with 16 bases spanning the gap. CDR3 coding DNA: TGTGCCACCAGTAAACAGGGAAAGGGGGATGGCTACACCTTC. This codes for CATSKQGKGDGYTF.

This clone was counted a few times. The chain couples TRBV9 to TRBJ1-2; 11 bases map to TRBD1. V trimming: 3 bases; J trimming: 4 bases; junction bases outside the gene matches: 5. Germline CDR1 and CDR2: SGDLS and YYNGEE. This CDR3 spans 15 amino acids. CDR3 sequence reads: CASSAGTGGAYGYTF. The CDR3 nucleotides are TGTGCCAGCAGCGCAGGGACAGGGGGGGCCTATGGCTACACCTTC.

The chain is built from TRBV28 and TRBJ1-5; D is ambiguous. The CDR3 is 14 residues long. Germline CDR1 and CDR2: MDHEN and SYDVKM. The germline V and J ends were trimmed by 3 bases and 7 bases, with 13 bases remaining between them. Here the CDR3 DNA reads TGTGCCAGCAGTTTGTTTCAGAAAGTACAGCCCCAGCATTTT. Translated: CASSLFQKVQPQHF.

In regard to this clone: Other nucleotide sequences in the sample specify the same CDR3. The rearrangement joins TRBV11-2 to TRBJ2-2; 9 bases map to TRBD2. Germline lookup yields CDR1 SGHAT and CDR2 FQNNGV. This CDR3 has 18 residues. V was clipped by 3 bases and J by 5 bases; unmatched bases: 13. The CDR3 bases are TGTGCCAGCAGCTTTAGAATGACAGGCGGGGGGGCGACCGGGGAGCTGTTTTTT. It specifies CASSFRMTGGGATGELFF.

This clone showed up just once. This same CDR3 is encoded by further DNA sequences in the sample. The chain uses TRBV5-1 and TRBJ2-3; D perhaps matches TRBD2 (5 bases). This CDR3 comprises 15 residues. Germline CDR1 and CDR2: SGHRS and YFSETQ. Trimming pared 0 bases from V and 0 bases from J, leaving 8 bases between. Here the CDR3 reads CASSLGETSTDTQYF. The CDR3 coding sequence is TGCGCCAGCAGCTTGGGGGAGACTAGCACAGATACGCAGTATTTT.

V is TRBV2 and J is TRBJ1-1; no clear D. Looked up from germline, CDR1 is SNHLY and CDR2 is FYNNEI. Trimming took off 4 bases at V and 3 bases at J, with 9 bases between the two ends. The CDR3 extends over 13 amino acids. Here the CDR3 reads CASSGEGYTEAFF. The CDR3 nucleotides read TGTGCCAGCAGTGGGGAGGGCTACACTGAAGCTTTCTTT.

The chain combines TRBV21-1 with TRBJ1-2. TRBV21-1 is a known pseudogene. The CDR3 has 12 amino acids. The CDR3 DNA is TGTGCCATCCGGGGTGCCCTGGGCAGCTACACCTTC. As protein: CAIRGALGSYTF.

A single count supports this clone. This chain links TRBV7-2 with TRBJ1-1, with a weak D call TRBD1 (6 bases). Germline values: CDR1 SGHTA, CDR2 FQGNSA. The CDR3 covers 18 residues. The V end lost 5 bases, the J end lost 6 bases, and 28 bases lay between the germline ends. DNA for the CDR3: TGTGCCAGCAGCAAGGGTCAGGGGTGGCGGACGGGCGCTGCTGAAGCTTTCTTT. Translation gives CASSKGQGWRTGAAEAFF. Complete variable domain (other parts from reference TRBV7-2 and TRBJ1-1): GAGVSQSPSNKVTEKGKDVELRCDPISGHTALYWYRQSLGQGLEFLIYFQGNSAPDKSGLPSDRFSAERTGGSVSTLTIQRTQQEDSAVYLCASSKGQGWRTGAAEAFFGQGTRLTVV.

The chain combines TRBV5-1 with TRBJ2-7; 7 bases are shared with TRBD1. The ends lost 0 bases at V and 3 bases at J; junction bases unmatched: 3. Germline values: CDR1 SGHRS, CDR2 YFSETQ. The CDR3 totals 14 residues. CDR3 DNA: TGCGCCAGCAGCTTGGAAGGGGACAGCTACGAGCAGTACTTC. Amino acids: CASSLEGDSYEQYF.

This chain connects TRBV15 to TRBJ1-2; D gene unclear. CDR1 is LNHNV, CDR2 YYDKDF, per germline (reference sequence). This CDR3 contains 14 residues. V was clipped by 0 bases and J by 8 bases, with 13 bases between them. The CDR3 reads CATSRDTGGGGYTF. Written as DNA, the CDR3 is TGTGCCACCAGCAGAGATACTGGCGGAGGAGGCTACACCTTC.

The chain combines TRBV4-3 with TRBJ2-1; possibly TRBD2 for D (6 bases). The V gene's germline CDR1 is LGHNA and CDR2 YSLEER. This CDR3 is 15 amino acids long. V was clipped by 0 bases and J by 1 base, with 7 bases between them. The CDR3 loop is CASSQDGGSYNEQFF. As DNA, the CDR3 is TGCGCCAGCAGCCAAGACGGGGGTTCCTACAATGAGCAGTTCTTC.